Presented here are 22 T cell receptor beta chains from one specimen sequenced in a study of blood T cell repertoires in COVID-19. This table comes from immunoSEQ multiplex PCR, and its TCRdb copy is limited to in-frame clones, with some not included. The sample shows a few hundred thousand clones, about 90% of them seen only once. The sample was PBMCs or T cells enriched from blood (not recorded which). The source of these receptors is a woman aged 25 to 39 who had recovered from COVID-19.

This chain links TRBV10-3 with TRBJ2-3; 9 positions match TRBD1. Germline lookup yields CDR1 ENHRY and CDR2 SYGVKD. The CDR3 has 15 amino acids. V dropped 6 bases and J dropped 3; count of bases not matched to a gene: 7. CDR3 region: CAIRPTGGATDTQYF. CDR3 nucleotides: TGTGCCATCAGGCCGACAGGGGGAGCTACAGATACGCAGTATTTT.

This sequence joins TRBV2 and TRBJ1-5; D is possibly TRBD1 (5 bases). This CDR3 comprises 15 residues. Trimming pared 8 bases from V and 1 base from J, leaving 15 bases between. Germline V gene data show CDR1 as SNHLY and CDR2 as FYNNEI. The CDR3 region is CASQTVPWSNQPQHF. The CDR3 DNA reads as TGTGCCAGCCAGACAGTGCCTTGGAGCAATCAGCCCCAGCATTTT.

The chain couples TRBV5-1 to TRBJ1-4; D might be TRBD1 (6 bases). The CDR3 covers 14 residues. Germline V gene sequence: CDR1 SGHRS, CDR2 YFSETQ. Deletions cut 4 bases from V and 6 bases from J, with 13 bases between. The CDR3 coding sequence is TGCGCCAGCAGCGTGGACAGTCCGCATGAAAAACTGTTTTTT. It codes for CASSVDSPHEKLFF. Combining the CDR3 with reference TRBV5-1 and TRBJ1-4 gives the whole variable domain KAGVTQTPRYLIKTRGQQVTLSCSPISGHRSVSWYQQTPGQGLQFLFEYFSETQRNKGNFPGRFSGRQFSNSRSEMNVSTLELGDSALYLCASSVDSPHEKLFFGSGTQLSVL.

The rearrangement uses TRBV6-5 and TRBJ2-7, with D maybe TRBD2 (6 bases). Germline CDR1 reads MNHEY; CDR2 reads SVGAGI. The ends were cut back, 6 bases at V and 4 bases at J, with 13 bases in the middle. The CDR3 totals 13 residues. In DNA form, the CDR3 reads TGTGCCAGCAGCCACGGGACTCTTTACGAGCAGTACTTC. Translating gives CASSHGTLYEQYF.

The J gene is TRBJ1-1, the V gene TRBV5-4; TRBD1 is a possible D gene (6 bases). The V gene lost 1 base and the J gene lost 2 bases, with 18 bases spanning the gap. The CDR3 runs 17 residues. The germline V gene encodes CDR1 SGHNT and CDR2 YYREEE (reference sequence). CDR3 sequence: CASSLRSGGRFNTEAFF. The CDR3 DNA is TGTGCCAGCAGCTTGCGGTCGGGGGGCCGCTTTAACACTGAAGCTTTCTTT.

This clone is a singleton in its sample. This sequence joins TRBV7-8 and TRBJ1-6; TRBD1 is a possible D gene (5 bases). Germline-derived CDR1 and CDR2 are SGHVS and FQNEAQ. Trimming removed 5 bases at V and 10 bases at J, with 21 bases between. The CDR3 runs 16 residues. The CDR3 here is CASSTGGVGNRSPLHF. For the CDR3, the DNA is TGTGCCAGCAGCACCGGGGGGGTGGGGAATCGCTCACCCCTCCACTTT.

The chain has TRBV19 and TRBJ2-1; 10 positions match TRBD1. This CDR3 has 15 residues. Germline V gives CDR1 LNHDA, CDR2 SQIVND (reference sequence). Trimming at V came to 5 bases and at J to 4 bases, leaving 5 bases not matched to a gene. CDR3 in amino acids: CASSDGGQGYNEQFF. The CDR3 DNA sequence: TGTGCCAGTAGTGACGGGGGACAGGGGTACAATGAGCAGTTCTTC.

The chain combines TRBV11-3 with TRBJ2-1, with 11 nucleotides matching TRBD2. V lost 5 bases to trimming and J lost 6 bases; unmatched junction nucleotides: 6. Germline V lookup: CDR1 SGHNT, CDR2 YENEEA. The CDR3 runs to 15 residues. CDR3 sequence reads: CASSAIAGGINEQFF. CDR3 nucleotides: TGTGCCAGCAGCGCCATAGCGGGGGGGATCAATGAGCAGTTCTTC. The full variable domain, rest sourced from reference TRBV11-3 and TRBJ2-1, is EAGVVQSPRYKIIEKKQPVAFWCNPISGHNTLYWYLQNLGQGPELLIRYENEEAVDDSQLPKDRFSAERLKGVDSTLKIQPAELGDSAVYLCASSAIAGGINEQFFGPGTRLTVL.

Remarks on this clone: An end of the junction differs from the germline gene, which may be a read error. This chain connects TRBV7-9 to TRBJ2-7; TRBD1 might be the D (6 bases). The CDR3 sequence is 11 residues long. The germline V gene has CDR1 SEHNR and CDR2 FQNEAQ (reference sequence). CDR3 amino acids: CASSPRDTPFF. CDR3 sequence (DNA): TGTGCCAGCAGCCCCCGGGACACACCCTTCTTC.

The rearrangement joins TRBV14 to TRBJ1-1; D ambiguous. V was pared by 2 bases and J by 5 bases, with 9 bases between. The CDR3 covers 13 residues. In germline, CDR1 is SGHDN, CDR2 FVKESK. In DNA form, the CDR3 reads TGTGCCAGCAGCCAATTTCGGGGTACTGAAGCTTTCTTT. Translation: CASSQFRGTEAFF.

The CDR3 DNA reads as TGTGCCAGCAGCCAAGATCTCGTGGGGGGGAATGAAAAACTGTTTTTT. It is translated as CASSQDLVGGNEKLFF. The chain has TRBV14 and TRBJ1-4; D perhaps matches TRBD1 (5 bases). CDR1 and CDR2 from the germline V gene are SGHDN and FVKESK. Between the trimmed V and J ends, which lost 0 bases and 5 bases, there was a span of 13 bases. This CDR3 contains 16 residues.

Points on this clone: A read error may produce the germline difference seen at one junction end. DNA of the CDR3: TGTGCCAGCCGTTTAGGGCAGCAAGCTAACTATGGCTACACCTTC. It codes for CASRLGQQANYGYTF. This chain joins TRBV27 and TRBJ1-2, with no clear D. The CDR3 runs 15 residues. Germline V lookup: CDR1 MNHEY, CDR2 SMNVEV (reference sequence).

In this sample, this clone turned up once. The genes are TRBV6-5 and TRBJ2-7; D perhaps matches TRBD1 (5 bases). Trimming pared 8 bases from V and 3 bases from J, leaving 14 bases between. This CDR3 contains 13 residues. In germline, CDR1 is MNHEY, CDR2 SVGAGI. The CDR3 DNA sequence: TGTGCCAGCGGTAGACAGACCTACTACGAGCAGTACTTC. This codes for CASGRQTYYEQYF.

The V and J genes are TRBV5-1 and TRBJ1-1; D gene unclear. CDR1 and CDR2 (germline): SGHRS, YFSETQ. The CDR3 runs to 14 residues. V lost 4 bases and J 4 bases, leaving 14 bases between the germline ends. Here the CDR3 DNA reads TGCGCCAGCAGCCTAAGGGAGGGAGGCACTGAAGCTTTCTTT. As protein: CASSLREGGTEAFF.

The chain employs TRBV7-6 and TRBJ2-3; 13 nucleotides agree with TRBD2. The length of the CDR3 is 17 residues. V shed 3 bases, J shed 3 bases, and the junction held 6 bases outside the gene matches. Germline V lookup: CDR1 SGHVS, CDR2 FNYEAQ. The CDR3 bases are TGTGCCAGCAGCTTCGGGACTAGCGGGGAGAGGACAGATACGCAGTATTTT. It yields the protein CASSFGTSGERTDTQYF.

Turning to this clone: Other DNA sequences in this specimen translate into the identical CDR3. The chain joins TRBV19 to TRBJ1-1; 9 positions match TRBD1. This CDR3 contains 15 residues. Germline CDR1 is LNHDA and CDR2 is SQIVND (reference sequence). The V gene end was trimmed by 3 bases and the J gene end by 2 bases; junction bases not matched to a gene: 4. For the CDR3, the DNA is TGTGCCAGTAGTATCCGACAGGGGGTAAACACTGAAGCTTTCTTT. It codes for CASSIRQGVNTEAFF. Combining the CDR3 with reference TRBV19 and TRBJ1-1 gives the whole variable domain DGGITQSPKYLFRKEGQNVTLSCEQNLNHDAMYWYRQDPGQGLRLIYYSQIVNDFQKGDIAEGYSVSREKKESFPLTVTSAQKNPTAFYLCASSIRQGVNTEAFFGQGTRLTVV.

In its sample, this clone was seen once. The rearrangement joins TRBV19 to TRBJ2-7; 10 bases match TRBD1. V lost 3 bases to trimming and J lost 2 bases; unmatched junction nucleotides: 13. This CDR3 is 18 amino acids long. CDR1 and CDR2 from the germline V gene are LNHDA and SQIVND (reference sequence). In DNA form, the CDR3 reads TGTGCCAGTAGTATGTCTCGGACAGGGGGAAGGTATCCCTACGAGCAGTACTTC. Amino acid sequence: CASSMSRTGGRYPYEQYF. The full variable domain, with the rest looked up from reference TRBV19 and TRBJ2-7, is DGGITQSPKYLFRKEGQNVTLSCEQNLNHDAMYWYRQDPGQGLRLIYYSQIVNDFQKGDIAEGYSVSREKKESFPLTVTSAQKNPTAFYLCASSMSRTGGRYPYEQYFGPGTRLTVT.

The genes are TRBV7-9 and TRBJ2-3; 7 positions match TRBD2. Germline V gene sequence: CDR1 SEHNR, CDR2 FQNEAQ (reference sequence). The ends lost 1 base at V and 4 bases at J; junction bases unmatched: 5. The CDR3 length is 15 residues. The CDR3 loop is CASSLGGRSSDTQYF. DNA of the CDR3: TGTGCCAGCAGCTTAGGCGGGAGAAGTTCAGATACGCAGTATTTT.

This clone was picked up one time. The chain has TRBV27 and TRBJ2-1; TRBD2 agrees at 11 bases. The junction had 3 bases not matched to a gene; V was cut back by 1 base and J by 7 bases. There are 15 residues in the CDR3. Germline lookup yields CDR1 MNHEY and CDR2 SMNVEV (reference sequence). CDR3: CASSLFLAGGNEQFF. The CDR3 DNA reads TGTGCCAGCAGTTTATTTCTAGCGGGAGGTAATGAGCAGTTCTTC.

The chain links TRBV29-1 to TRBJ1-2; possible D gene TRBD1, 5 bases. The germline CDR1 and CDR2 sequences are SQVTM and ANQGSEA. V lost 7 bases to trimming and J lost 3 bases, with 12 bases between them. This CDR3 is 12 amino acids long. The CDR3 sequence: CSAYRFDYGYTF. The CDR3 DNA reads TGCAGCGCCTACAGGTTCGACTATGGCTACACCTTC.

This clone came up once. The V and J genes are TRBV2 and TRBJ2-6, with 7 bases identical to TRBD1. This CDR3 is built from 18 residues. J was trimmed by 0 bases and V by 7 bases; bases with no gene match: 12. Germline lookup yields CDR1 SNHLY and CDR2 FYNNEI. DNA for the CDR3: TGTGCCAGCAAACGGACAGGCGGATCTAGCTCTGGGGCCAACGTCCTGACTTTC. Encoded protein: CASKRTGGSSSGANVLTF.

The chain carries TRBV2 and TRBJ1-2; 12 nucleotides agree with TRBD1. In germline, CDR1 is SNHLY, CDR2 FYNNEI. V shed 6 bases, J shed 2 bases, and the junction held 7 bases outside the gene matches. The CDR3 sequence is 16 residues long. CDR3 sequence reads: CASRGTGGAENYGYTF. The CDR3 DNA is TGTGCCAGCAGAGGGACAGGGGGCGCCGAAAACTATGGCTACACCTTC.